This T cell receptor beta chain stems from a study of blood T cell repertoires in COVID-19. Turning to the study itself: Both acute and convalescent COVID-19 samples were obtained from the United States, Italy and Spain. T cells, B-cell-depleted T cells, or PBMCs supplied cDNA or gDNA.

In the study's own analysis: It was from reference gene primer amplification that nucleated cell counts were estimated. Clones were read by immunoSEQ multiplex PCR, and TCRdb kept only the in-frame ones, dropping some. D and trimming were read from the DNA, whereas the V and J calls and clone size are those reported in that table. This table holds more than 40,000 clones, around 86% found once. The sequenced sample consisted of peripheral blood. The TCR sequence derives from a man between 60 and 75 years old with active or convalescent COVID-19.

The CDR3 spells CASSLGLAGGSETQYF. The CDR3 region has the DNA TGCGCCAGCAGCTTGGGACTAGCGGGGGGTAGTGAGACCCAGTACTTC. This rearrangement joins TRBV5-1 to TRBJ2-5; the match to TRBD2 covers 13 bases. The CDR3 totals 16 residues. After removal of 0 bases from V and 5 bases from J, the junction contained 4 bases not matched to a gene. CDR1 SGHRS and CDR2 YFSETQ come from the germline V gene.